These T cell receptor beta chains were read from a single sample in a study of T-cell memory formation after mild COVID-19. One entry per CDR3 protein, called by TCRdb with MiXCR from the 5' RACE reads. The data contain roughly 170,000 distinct CDR3 sequences, 20% to 25% of them singletons. What was sequenced was PBMCs or a T cell subset sorted from them (not recorded which). All receptors come from an adult woman who had mild COVID-19 (a few samples of this study predate the infection). Cell type and time point are not known. CDR3s include the opening cysteine and the closing phenylalanine or tryptophan. The D gene is left open where the match is weak. Size is stated for part of the rows, as once, few or many counts, or as a class when the clone is expanded.

j_call d_call clone_size v_call cdr3_nt cdr3_aa
TRBJ2-3 TRBD1 few TRBV10-3 TGTGCCATCAGTAACCGGGACAGGGGAACAGATACGCAGTATTTT CAISNRDRGTDTQYF
TRBJ2-3 TRBD1 NA TRBV6-2/TRBV6-3 TGTGCCAGCAGTGGCGGACAGGGCTATAGCACAGATACGCAGTATTTT CASSGGQGYSTDTQYF
TRBJ1-1 NA NA TRBV7-9 TGTGCCAGCAGAACCCCACCGGGACCAAACACTGAAGCTTTCTTT CASRTPPGPNTEAFF
TRBJ2-5 TRBD2 NA TRBV12-3/TRBV12-4 TGTGCCAGCAGTTTGGGACTAGCGGGGCAAGAGACCCAGTACTTC CASSLGLAGQETQYF
TRBJ1-6 NA NA TRBV28 TGTGCCAGCAGTTCGGCCGGGGATAATTCACCCCTCCACTTT CASSSAGDNSPLHF
TRBJ2-7 NA NA TRBV4-1 TGCGCCAGCAGCCCCTCCGGGCAGGGATCCTACGAGCAGTACTTC CASSPSGQGSYEQYF
TRBJ2-7 NA NA TRBV12-3/TRBV12-4 TGTGCCAGCAGTTTAGCCGAAGTGCCGGACGAGCAGTACTTC CASSLAEVPDEQYF
TRBJ2-2 TRBD1 few TRBV7-6 TGTGCCAGCAGCCCTAGCCCTACAGGGGCGGACACCGGGGAGCTGTTTTTT CASSPSPTGADTGELFF
TRBJ1-1 NA NA TRBV9 TGTGCCAGCAGCGTAGGACCAGAAGCTTTCTTT CASSVGPEAFF
TRBJ2-1 NA NA TRBV7-9 TGTGCCAGCAGCCAGACGACAGGTAGTTCCTACAATGAGCAGTTCTTC CASSQTTGSSYNEQFF
TRBJ2-2 NA many TRBV4-3 TGCGCCAGCAGCCAAGATCTATCCAGCGCCCGTGGCGGGGAGCTGTTTTTT CASSQDLSSARGGELFF
TRBJ2-7 NA NA TRBV4-1 TGCGCCAGCAGCCAAGATAATGACGGAGGTTCCTACGAGCAGTACTTC CASSQDNDGGSYEQYF
TRBJ2-1 NA NA TRBV7-9 TGTGCCAGCAGCTTACAGGTCGGTGGGTACAATGAGCAGTTCTTC CASSLQVGGYNEQFF
TRBJ2-3 TRBD2 NA TRBV5-6 TGTGCCAGCAGCTTGTATCTGGAGGGTGGAGCGGGAGTGTTAAGGGATACGCAGTATTTT CASSLYLEGGAGVLRDTQYF
TRBJ2-3 NA NA TRBV24-1 TGTGCCACCAGTGATCTTGAAATGGGGGACACAGATACGCAGTATTTT CATSDLEMGDTDTQYF
TRBJ1-5 NA few TRBV27 TGTGCCAGCAGTGACCGGGACTCAGGGGACGGCCAGCCCCAGCATTTT CASSDRDSGDGQPQHF
TRBJ1-2 TRBD1 NA TRBV6-5 TGTGCCAGCAGTCCTCGACAGGGCTCCAAGGGCTACACCTTC CASSPRQGSKGYTF
TRBJ1-2 TRBD1 few TRBV6-2/TRBV6-3 TGTGCCAGCAGTTACGCCCTGACAGGGGGCGCAACCTGGTATGGCTACACCTTC CASSYALTGGATWYGYTF
TRBJ1-2 NA once TRBV4-1 TGCGCCAGCAGCCCGGATTCAACAGCTTCTAACTATGGCTACACCTTC CASSPDSTASNYGYTF
TRBJ2-5 TRBD1 NA TRBV24-1 TGTGCCACCAGTGACCCCCGGGACAGTTGGGAGACCCAGTACTTC CATSDPRDSWETQYF
TRBJ1-1 TRBD1 few TRBV11-2 TGTGCCAGCAGCTTAGATCTGGAGGACAGGGTTTTGCGAACTGAAGCTTTCTTT CASSLDLEDRVLRTEAFF
TRBJ2-7 NA many TRBV6-2/TRBV6-3 TGTGCCAGCAGTTACTCTCACTCCTACGAGCAGTACTTC CASSYSHSYEQYF
TRBJ2-1 TRBD1 NA TRBV7-6 TGTGCCAGCAGCTCCGACAGGGGGCATCAGTTCTTC CASSSDRGHQFF
TRBJ2-3 TRBD2 NA TRBV12-3/TRBV12-4 TGTGCCAGCAGTTTCCTAGCGGGACCCACAGATACGCAGTATTTT CASSFLAGPTDTQYF
TRBJ2-7 NA NA TRBV29-1 TGCAGCGTTGAAGCGGGCCAGGCCTACGAGCAGTACTTC CSVEAGQAYEQYF
TRBJ1-1 NA few TRBV6-5 TGTGCCAGCAGTTACGCAGGGAACACTGAAGCTTTCTTT CASSYAGNTEAFF
TRBJ2-2 NA few TRBV11-1 TGTGCCAGCAGCTTCAGACCCAACACCGGGGAGCTGTTTTTT CASSFRPNTGELFF
TRBJ2-3 TRBD2 few TRBV7-8 TGTGCCAGCAGGAAAATGGGCGGGAGCGCAGATACGCAGTATTTT CASRKMGGSADTQYF
TRBJ1-1 NA NA TRBV7-8 TGTGCCAGCAGCTTAGCCCAGACAGCCTATATGAACACTGAAGCTTTCTTT CASSLAQTAYMNTEAFF
TRBJ1-1 TRBD1 NA TRBV13 TGTGCCAGCAGCCTCCCACAGGGGCTGAACACTGAAGCTTTCTTT CASSLPQGLNTEAFF
TRBJ1-2 NA NA TRBV7-9 TGTGCCAGCAGCTCCGGCGCTAACTATGGCTACACCTTC CASSSGANYGYTF
TRBJ1-1 NA few TRBV2 TGTGCCAGCACAGGCAGCACTGAAGCTTTCTTT CASTGSTEAFF
TRBJ2-1 TRBD1 NA TRBV24-1 TGTGCCACCAGTGATCGGGACAGGGCGAGCTCCTACAATGAGCAGTTCTTC CATSDRDRASSYNEQFF
TRBJ2-1 TRBD1 NA TRBV12-3/TRBV12-4 TGTGCCAGCACTTGGCCGCCGGGACAGGGTTACAATGAGCAGTTCTTC CASTWPPGQGYNEQFF
TRBJ2-1 NA many TRBV7-2 TGTGCCAGCAGCTTAAGCGGGCTCAGGAATGAGCAGTTCTTC CASSLSGLRNEQFF
TRBJ1-4 NA many TRBV5-1 TGCGCCAGCGGGGGATCGGATGAAAAACTGTTTTTT CASGGSDEKLFF
TRBJ2-7 NA NA TRBV20-1 TGCAGTGCTAGACGTTTGGACGAAAGTGCCGTGCCCTACGAGCAGTACTTC CSARRLDESAVPYEQYF
TRBJ2-7 NA NA TRBV18 TGTGCCAGCTCGCATGACGAATACTACGAGCAGTACTTC CASSHDEYYEQYF
TRBJ1-2 NA few TRBV27 TGTGCCAGCAGTTTTGGCATTCGGGCCGACTATGGCTACACCTTC CASSFGIRADYGYTF
TRBJ2-5 TRBD1 NA TRBV12-3/TRBV12-4 TGTGCCACCGGGACAGAAATGGAGACCCAGTACTTC CATGTEMETQYF
TRBJ1-1 NA NA TRBV7-9 TGTGCCAGCAGCTTAGCGACCAGTGAAGCTTTCTTT CASSLATSEAFF
TRBJ2-7 NA few TRBV28 TGTGCCAGCAGTTTGATTAGGGGGACCGAGCAGTACTTC CASSLIRGTEQYF
TRBJ2-7 TRBD2 few TRBV4-2 TGTGCCAGCAGCCGGAGCGGGGACTACGAGCAGTACTTC CASSRSGDYEQYF
TRBJ1-2 NA NA TRBV2 TGTGCCAGCAGTGAAGAGGAGGGAGAACTCGGCTACACCTTC CASSEEEGELGYTF
TRBJ2-3 NA NA TRBV12-3/TRBV12-4 TGTGCCAGCAGCCCACACGGGGGCTCAGATACGCAGTATTTT CASSPHGGSDTQYF
TRBJ1-4 TRBD1 NA TRBV29-1 TGCAGCGTTGTGGACAGGATCAGCGAAAAACTGTTTTTT CSVVDRISEKLFF
TRBJ1-2 NA many TRBV6-1 TGTGCCAGCAGTGAAGTCGCCAGCTATGGCTACACCTTC CASSEVASYGYTF
TRBJ1-4 TRBD1 NA TRBV4-1 TGCGCCAGCAGCTCCACCGGACCGGGACAGGGGGAAAAACTGTTTTTT CASSSTGPGQGEKLFF
TRBJ2-7 TRBD1 few TRBV7-7 TGTGCCAGCAGCTCCGACAGGGGAAGTTTGCAGTACTTC CASSSDRGSLQYF
TRBJ1-5 NA NA TRBV10-3 TGTGCCATCAGTGAGTCTCTGGGATTCAATCAGCCCCAGCATTTT CAISESLGFNQPQHF
TRBJ1-1 NA few TRBV10-3 TGTGCCATCAGGGGTTCCCCCGGGGATTCGGACACTGAAGCTTTCTTT CAIRGSPGDSDTEAFF
TRBJ2-7 NA few TRBV30 TGTGCCTGGAGTGTATTGAGGTACGAGCAGTACTTC CAWSVLRYEQYF
TRBJ1-1 NA few TRBV29-1 TGCAGCGTTTGGGTCGCTGAAGCTTTCTTT CSVWVAEAFF
TRBJ1-1 NA NA TRBV7-9 TGTGCCAGCAGCCCAAGCAGGGCCATGGAAGCTTTCTTT CASSPSRAMEAFF
TRBJ2-1 NA NA TRBV11-2 TGTGCCAGCACCTTCCCGGGTTTGGAGCAGTTCTTC CASTFPGLEQFF
TRBJ2-2 NA few TRBV7-8 TGTGCCAGCAGGGGTACGAACACCGGGGAGCTGTTTTTT CASRGTNTGELFF
TRBJ2-3 TRBD1 few TRBV13 TGTGCCAGCAGCCTCCCGGGACAGGCCACAGATACGCAGTATTTT CASSLPGQATDTQYF
TRBJ1-4 NA NA TRBV5-4 TGTGCCAGCAGCTTGGAACAGGGCTCCGAAAATGAAAAACTGTTTTTT CASSLEQGSENEKLFF
TRBJ2-1 NA few TRBV29-1 TGCAGCGTTGAAGAGGGACGGAGCTCCTACAATGAGCAGTTCTTC CSVEEGRSSYNEQFF
TRBJ2-7 NA NA TRBV9 TGTGCCAGCAGCGACCCACGGAGCTACGAGCAGTACTTC CASSDPRSYEQYF